The clone carrying this T cell receptor (beta chain) was observed a handful of times. The sample comes from a study of blood T cell repertoires in COVID-19. Study context: T cells, B-cell-depleted T cells, or PBMCs provided the cDNA or gDNA that served as material.

In the source study's methods: Amplifying reference gene primers gave estimates of nucleated cell counts. Some clones are missing from TCRdb's copy, which holds only in-frame ones; the method was immunoSEQ multiplex PCR. V, J and clone size derive from that table, while D and trimming were established from the DNA sequence. This sample has around 200,000 clones, with around 82% found just once. Sequencing was performed on peripheral blood. This clonotype was sampled from a man in his forties or fifties with active or convalescent COVID-19.

CDR3 DNA sequence: TGTGCCATCAGTGAGTCGGTGAGGGTAGGACGAAACACCATATATTTT. Translation: CAISESVRVGRNTIYF. The V gene is TRBV10-3, the J gene TRBJ1-3; D not resolved. The CDR3 spans 16 residues. Trimming removed 0 bases from V and 5 bases from J, with 14 bases in between. CDR1 ENHRY and CDR2 SYGVKD come from the germline V gene.